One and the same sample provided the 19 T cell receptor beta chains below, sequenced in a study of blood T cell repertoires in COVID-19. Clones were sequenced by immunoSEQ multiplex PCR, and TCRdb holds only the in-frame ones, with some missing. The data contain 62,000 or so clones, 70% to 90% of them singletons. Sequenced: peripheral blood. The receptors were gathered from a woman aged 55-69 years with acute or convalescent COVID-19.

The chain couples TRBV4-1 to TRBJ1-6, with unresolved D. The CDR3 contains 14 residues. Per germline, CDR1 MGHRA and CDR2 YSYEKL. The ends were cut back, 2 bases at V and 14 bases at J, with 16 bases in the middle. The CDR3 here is CASSQLDGPSSLHF. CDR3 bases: TGCGCCAGCAGCCAATTAGACGGCCCTAGCTCCCTCCACTTT.

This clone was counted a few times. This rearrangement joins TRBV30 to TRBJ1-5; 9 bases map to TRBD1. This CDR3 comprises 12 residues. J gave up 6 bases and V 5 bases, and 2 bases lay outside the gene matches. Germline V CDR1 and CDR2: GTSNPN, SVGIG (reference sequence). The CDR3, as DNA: TGTGCCTGGGGACAGGGGTTTCAGCCCCAGCATTTT. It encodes CAWGQGFQPQHF.

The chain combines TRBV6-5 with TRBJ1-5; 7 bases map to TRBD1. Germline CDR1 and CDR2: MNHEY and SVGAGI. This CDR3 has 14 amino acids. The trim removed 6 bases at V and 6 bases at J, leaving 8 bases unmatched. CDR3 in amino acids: CASRTTGVSQPQHF. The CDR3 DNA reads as TGTGCCAGCAGGACAACAGGGGTTAGTCAGCCCCAGCATTTT.

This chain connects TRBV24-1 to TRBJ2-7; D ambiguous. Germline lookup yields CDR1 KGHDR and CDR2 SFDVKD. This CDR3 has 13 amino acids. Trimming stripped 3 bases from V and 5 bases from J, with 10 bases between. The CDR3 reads CATSDSGTHEQYF. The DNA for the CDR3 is TGTGCCACCAGTGATAGTGGCACCCACGAGCAGTACTTC.

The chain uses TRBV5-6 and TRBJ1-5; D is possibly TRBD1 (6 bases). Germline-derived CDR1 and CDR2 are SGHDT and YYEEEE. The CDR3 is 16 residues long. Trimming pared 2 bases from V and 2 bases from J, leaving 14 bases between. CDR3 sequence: CASSFQGLLGNQPQHF. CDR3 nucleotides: TGTGCCAGCAGCTTTCAGGGGCTTCTTGGCAATCAGCCCCAGCATTTT.

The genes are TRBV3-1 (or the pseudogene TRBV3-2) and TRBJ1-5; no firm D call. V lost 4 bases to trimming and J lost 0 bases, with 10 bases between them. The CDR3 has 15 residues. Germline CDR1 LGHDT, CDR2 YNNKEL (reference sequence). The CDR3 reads CASSPLGVSNQPQHF. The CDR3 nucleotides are TGTGCCAGCAGCCCCCTGGGCGTTAGCAATCAGCCCCAGCATTTT.

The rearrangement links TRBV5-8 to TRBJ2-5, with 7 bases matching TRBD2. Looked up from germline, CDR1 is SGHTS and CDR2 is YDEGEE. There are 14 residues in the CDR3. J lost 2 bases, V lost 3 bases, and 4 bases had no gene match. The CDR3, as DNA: TGTGCCAGCAGCTCCCGGGACTATCAAGAGACCCAGTACTTC. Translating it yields CASSSRDYQETQYF. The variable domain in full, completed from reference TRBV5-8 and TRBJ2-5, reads EAGVTQSPTHLIKTRGQQATLRCSPISGHTSVYWYQQALGLGLQFLLWYDEGEERNRGNFPPRFSGRQFPNYSSELNVNALELEDSALYLCASSSRDYQETQYFGPGTRLLVL.

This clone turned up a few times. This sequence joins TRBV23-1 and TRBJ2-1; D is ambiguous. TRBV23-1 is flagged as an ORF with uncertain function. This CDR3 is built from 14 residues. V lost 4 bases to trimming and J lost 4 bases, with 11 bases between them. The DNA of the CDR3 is TGCGCCAGCAGTCGAGGCAGCCAGTACAATGAGCAGTTCTTC. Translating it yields CASSRGSQYNEQFF.

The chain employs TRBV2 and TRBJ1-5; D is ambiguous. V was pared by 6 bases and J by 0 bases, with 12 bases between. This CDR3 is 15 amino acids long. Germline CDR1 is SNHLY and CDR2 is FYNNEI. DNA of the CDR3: TGTGCCAGCAGCTTAGGAGGACTTAGCAATCAGCCCCAGCATTTT. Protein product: CASSLGGLSNQPQHF.

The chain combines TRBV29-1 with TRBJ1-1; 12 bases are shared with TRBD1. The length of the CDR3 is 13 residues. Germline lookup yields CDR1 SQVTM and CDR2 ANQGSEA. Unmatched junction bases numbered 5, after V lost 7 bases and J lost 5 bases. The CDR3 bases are TGCAGCGGCCGGGACAGGGGGCTAACTGAAGCTTTCTTT. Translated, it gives CSGRDRGLTEAFF.

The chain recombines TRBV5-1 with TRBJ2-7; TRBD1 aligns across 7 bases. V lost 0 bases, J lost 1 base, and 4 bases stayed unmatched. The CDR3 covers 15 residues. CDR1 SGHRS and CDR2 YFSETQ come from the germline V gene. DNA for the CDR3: TGCGCCAGCAGCTTGGCCCGGACAGGTTCCTACGAGCAGTACTTC. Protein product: CASSLARTGSYEQYF.

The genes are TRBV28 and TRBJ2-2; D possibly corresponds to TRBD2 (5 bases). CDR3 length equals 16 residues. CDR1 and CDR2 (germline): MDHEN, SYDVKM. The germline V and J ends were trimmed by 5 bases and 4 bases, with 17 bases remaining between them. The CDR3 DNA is TGTGCCAGCAGTCTACCACATCCACGGGGCACCGGGGAGCTGTTTTTT. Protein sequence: CASSLPHPRGTGELFF.

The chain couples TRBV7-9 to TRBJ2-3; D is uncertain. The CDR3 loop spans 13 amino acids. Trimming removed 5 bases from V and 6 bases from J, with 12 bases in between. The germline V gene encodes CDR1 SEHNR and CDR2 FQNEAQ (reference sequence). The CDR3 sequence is CASSRPVFDTQYF. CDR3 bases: TGTGCCAGCAGCCGCCCGGTGTTCGATACGCAGTATTTT.

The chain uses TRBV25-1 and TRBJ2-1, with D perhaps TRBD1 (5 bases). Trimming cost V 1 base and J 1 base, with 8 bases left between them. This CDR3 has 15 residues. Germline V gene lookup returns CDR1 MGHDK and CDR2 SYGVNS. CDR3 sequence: CASSEFQGSYNEQFF. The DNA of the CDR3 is TGTGCCAGCAGTGAATTCCAGGGATCCTACAATGAGCAGTTCTTC.

This CDR3 is CASSPIRQSSQETQYF. CDR3 in DNA: TGTGCCAGCAGCCCAATCAGGCAATCCTCTCAAGAGACCCAGTACTTC. This chain uses TRBV14 with TRBJ2-5; D remains unclear. V was clipped by 4 bases and J by 2 bases, with 17 bases between them. This CDR3 has 16 residues. CDR1 is SGHDN, CDR2 FVKESK, per germline.

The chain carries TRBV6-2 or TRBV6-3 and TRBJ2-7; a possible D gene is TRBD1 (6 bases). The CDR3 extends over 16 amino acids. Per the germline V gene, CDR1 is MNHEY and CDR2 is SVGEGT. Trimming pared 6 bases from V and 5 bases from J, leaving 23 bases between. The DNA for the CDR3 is TGTGCCAGCAGCCAGATTATGACAGGTGGAAAGAACGAGCAGTACTTC. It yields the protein CASSQIMTGGKNEQYF.

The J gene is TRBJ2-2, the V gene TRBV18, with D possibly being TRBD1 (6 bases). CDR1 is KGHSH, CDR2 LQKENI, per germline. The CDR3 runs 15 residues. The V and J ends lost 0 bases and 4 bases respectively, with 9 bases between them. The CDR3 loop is CASSPPGAPTGELFF. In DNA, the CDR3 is TGTGCCAGCTCACCACCGGGGGCTCCCACCGGGGAGCTGTTTTTT.

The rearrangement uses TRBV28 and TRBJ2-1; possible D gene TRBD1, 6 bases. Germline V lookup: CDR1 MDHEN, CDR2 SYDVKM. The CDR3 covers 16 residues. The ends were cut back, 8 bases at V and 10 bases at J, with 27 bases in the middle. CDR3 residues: CASGYRAPSPQREQFF. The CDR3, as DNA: TGTGCCAGCGGCTACAGGGCCCCTTCTCCACAACGGGAGCAGTTCTTC.

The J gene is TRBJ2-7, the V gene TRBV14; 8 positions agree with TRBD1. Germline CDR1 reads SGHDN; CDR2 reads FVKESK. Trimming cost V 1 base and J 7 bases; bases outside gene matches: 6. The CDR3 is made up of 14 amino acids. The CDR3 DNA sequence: TGTGCCAGCAGCCAAGGGTCAGGGGGCCCGGAGCAGTACTTC. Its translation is CASSQGSGGPEQYF.